This T cell receptor (beta chain) comes out of a study of blood T cell repertoires in COVID-19. Study overall: Researchers got acute and convalescent COVID-19 samples from the United States, Italy and Spain. T cells, B-cell-depleted T cells, or PBMCs provided the cDNA or gDNA that served as material.

This clone was counted only a few times. Germline lookup yields CDR1 KGHSH and CDR2 LQKENI. The ends lost 4 bases at V and 5 bases at J; junction bases unmatched: 6. This CDR3 spans 17 amino acids. How the authors handled the data: How many nucleated cells were present was estimated from reference gene primer amplification. Repertoires were generated with immunoSEQ multiplex PCR, while TCRdb's copy carries only in-frame clones and drops some. The V and J calls and clone size come from that table; D and trimming were worked out from the DNA. This table holds around 100,000 clones, approximately 87% found once.

The receptor was derived from a human donor in a cohort sampled during active COVID-19. V gene TRBV18 combines with J gene TRBJ2-1; 15 positions match TRBD2. Sample: peripheral blood. The CDR3 sequence is CASSLGLAGGLDNEQFF. The CDR3 nucleotides are TGTGCCAGCTCACTGGGACTAGCGGGGGGCCTAGACAATGAGCAGTTCTTC.